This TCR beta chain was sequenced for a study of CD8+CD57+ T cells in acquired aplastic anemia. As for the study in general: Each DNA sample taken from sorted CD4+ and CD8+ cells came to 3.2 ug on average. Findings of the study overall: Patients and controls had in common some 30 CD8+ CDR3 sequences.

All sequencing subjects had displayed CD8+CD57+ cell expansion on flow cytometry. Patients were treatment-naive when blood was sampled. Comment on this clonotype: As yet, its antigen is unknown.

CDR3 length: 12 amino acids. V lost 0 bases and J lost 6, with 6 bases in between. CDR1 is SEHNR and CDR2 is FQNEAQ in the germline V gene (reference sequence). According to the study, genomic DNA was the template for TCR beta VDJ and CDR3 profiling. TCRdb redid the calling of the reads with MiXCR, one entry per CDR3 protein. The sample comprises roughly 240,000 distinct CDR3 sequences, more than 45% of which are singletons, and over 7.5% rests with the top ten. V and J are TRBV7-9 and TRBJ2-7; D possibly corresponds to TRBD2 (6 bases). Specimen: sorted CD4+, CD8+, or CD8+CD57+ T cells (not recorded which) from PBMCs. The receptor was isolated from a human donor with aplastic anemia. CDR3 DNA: TGTGCCAGCAGCTTAGCAGCGGGCGAGCAGTACTTC. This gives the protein CASSLAAGEQYF.